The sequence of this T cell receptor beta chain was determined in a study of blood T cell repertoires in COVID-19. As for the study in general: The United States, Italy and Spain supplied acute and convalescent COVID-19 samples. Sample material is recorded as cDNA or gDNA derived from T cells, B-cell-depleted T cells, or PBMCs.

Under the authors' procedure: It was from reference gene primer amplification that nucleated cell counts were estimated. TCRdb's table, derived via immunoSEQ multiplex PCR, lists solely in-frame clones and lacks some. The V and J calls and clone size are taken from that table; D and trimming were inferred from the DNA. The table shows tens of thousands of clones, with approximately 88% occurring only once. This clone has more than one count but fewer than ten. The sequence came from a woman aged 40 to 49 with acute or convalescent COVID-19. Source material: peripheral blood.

The CDR3 coding sequence is TGTGCCAGTAGTGGCCGGGACAGGGGGGACTATGGCTACACCTTC. Residues: CASSGRDRGDYGYTF. The chain joins TRBV19 to TRBJ1-2, with 11 bases lining up with TRBD1. Germline V gives CDR1 LNHDA, CDR2 SQIVND (reference sequence). J was trimmed by 3 bases and V by 5 bases; bases with no gene match: 5. There are 15 residues in the CDR3.